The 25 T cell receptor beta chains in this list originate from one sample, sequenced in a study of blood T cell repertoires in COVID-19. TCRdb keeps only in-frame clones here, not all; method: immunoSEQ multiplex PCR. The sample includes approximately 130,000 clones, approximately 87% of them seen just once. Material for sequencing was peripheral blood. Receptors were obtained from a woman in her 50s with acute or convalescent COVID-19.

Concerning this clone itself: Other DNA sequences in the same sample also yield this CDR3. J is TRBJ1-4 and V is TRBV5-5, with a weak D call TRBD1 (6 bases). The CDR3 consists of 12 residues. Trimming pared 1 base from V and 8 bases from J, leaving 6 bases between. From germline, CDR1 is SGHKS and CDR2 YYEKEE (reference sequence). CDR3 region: CASSLTGEKLFF. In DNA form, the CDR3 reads TGTGCCAGCAGCTTGACAGGGGAAAAACTGTTTTTT.

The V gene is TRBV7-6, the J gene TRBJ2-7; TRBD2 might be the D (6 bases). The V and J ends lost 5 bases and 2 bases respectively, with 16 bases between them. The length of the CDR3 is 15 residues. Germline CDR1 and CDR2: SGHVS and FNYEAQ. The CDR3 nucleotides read TGTGCCAGCAGCAGGAGGGGCAGGGACCCCTACGAGCAGTACTTC. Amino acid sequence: CASSRRGRDPYEQYF. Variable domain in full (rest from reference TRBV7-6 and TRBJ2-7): GAGVSQSPRYKVTKRGQDVALRCDPISGHVSLYWYRQALGQGPEFLTYFNYEAQQDKSGLPNDRFSAERPEGSISTLTIQRTEQRDSAMYRCASSRRGRDPYEQYFGPGTRLTVT.

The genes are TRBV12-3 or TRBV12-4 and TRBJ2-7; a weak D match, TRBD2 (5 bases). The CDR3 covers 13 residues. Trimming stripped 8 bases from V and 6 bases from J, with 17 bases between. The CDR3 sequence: CASSGTSESEQYF. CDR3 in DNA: TGTGCCAGCTCTGGAACTAGTGAGTCCGAGCAGTACTTC.

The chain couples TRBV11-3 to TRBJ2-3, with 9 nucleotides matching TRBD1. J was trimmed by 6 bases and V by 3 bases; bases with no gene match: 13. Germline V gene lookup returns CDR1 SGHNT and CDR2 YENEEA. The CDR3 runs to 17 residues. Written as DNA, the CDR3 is TGTGCCAGCAGCTTGGGGGGCGGGACAGGGCTCCGGGATACGCAGTATTTT. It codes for CASSLGGGTGLRDTQYF.

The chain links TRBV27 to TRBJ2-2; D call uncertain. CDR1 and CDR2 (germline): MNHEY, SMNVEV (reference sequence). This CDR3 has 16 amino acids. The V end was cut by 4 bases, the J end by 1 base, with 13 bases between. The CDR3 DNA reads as TGTGCCAGCAGTTCCCTCACCCAGATGAACACCGGGGAGCTGTTTTTT. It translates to CASSSLTQMNTGELFF.

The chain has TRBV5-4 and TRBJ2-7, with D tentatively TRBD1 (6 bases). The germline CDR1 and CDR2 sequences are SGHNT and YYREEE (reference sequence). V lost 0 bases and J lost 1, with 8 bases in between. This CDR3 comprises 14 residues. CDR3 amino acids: CASSLGTASYEQYF. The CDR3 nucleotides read TGTGCCAGCAGCTTGGGGACAGCTTCCTACGAGCAGTACTTC.

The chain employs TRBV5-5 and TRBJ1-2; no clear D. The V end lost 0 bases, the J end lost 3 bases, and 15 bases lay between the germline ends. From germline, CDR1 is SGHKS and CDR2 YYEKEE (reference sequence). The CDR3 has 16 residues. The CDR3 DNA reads TGTGCCAGCAGCTTGGCCGTCTCGAGCTCCCACTATGGCTACACCTTC. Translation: CASSLAVSSSHYGYTF.

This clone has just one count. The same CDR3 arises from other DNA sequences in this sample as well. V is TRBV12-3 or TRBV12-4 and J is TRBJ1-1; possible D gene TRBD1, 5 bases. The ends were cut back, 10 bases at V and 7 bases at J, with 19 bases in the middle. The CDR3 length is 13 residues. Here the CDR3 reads CATTALDRGEAFF. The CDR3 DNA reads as TGTGCCACCACCGCCTTAGACAGAGGTGAAGCTTTCTTT.

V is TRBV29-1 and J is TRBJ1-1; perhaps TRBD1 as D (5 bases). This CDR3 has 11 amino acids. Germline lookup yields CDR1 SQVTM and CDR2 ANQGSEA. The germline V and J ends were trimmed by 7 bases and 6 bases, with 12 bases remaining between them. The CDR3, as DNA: TGCAGCGGTGACAGAGGCGCTGAAGCTTTCTTT. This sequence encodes CSGDRGAEAFF. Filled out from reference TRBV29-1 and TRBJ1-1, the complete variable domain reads SAVISQKPSRDICQRGTSLTIQCQVDSQVTMMFWYRQQPGQSLTLIATANQGSEATYESGFVIDKFPISRPNLTFSTLTVSNMSPEDSSIYLCSGDRGAEAFFGQGTRLTVV.

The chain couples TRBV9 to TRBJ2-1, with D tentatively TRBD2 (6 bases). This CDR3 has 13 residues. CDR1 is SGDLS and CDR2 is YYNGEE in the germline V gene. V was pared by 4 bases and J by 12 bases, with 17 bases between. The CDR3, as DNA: TGTGCCAGCAGCTCCCTAACCGGGACTTGGCAGTTCTTC. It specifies CASSSLTGTWQFF.

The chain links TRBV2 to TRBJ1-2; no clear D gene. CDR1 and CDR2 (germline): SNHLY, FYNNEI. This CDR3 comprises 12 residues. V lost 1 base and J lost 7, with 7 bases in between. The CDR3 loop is CASSEVSGGYTF. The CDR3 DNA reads TGTGCCAGCAGTGAAGTCAGCGGTGGCTACACCTTC. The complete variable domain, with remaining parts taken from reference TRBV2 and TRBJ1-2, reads EPEVTQTPSHQVTQMGQEVILRCVPISNHLYFYWYRQILGQKVEFLVSFYNNEISEKSEIFDDQFSVERPDGSNFTLKIRSTKLEDSAMYFCASSEVSGGYTFGSGTRLTVV.

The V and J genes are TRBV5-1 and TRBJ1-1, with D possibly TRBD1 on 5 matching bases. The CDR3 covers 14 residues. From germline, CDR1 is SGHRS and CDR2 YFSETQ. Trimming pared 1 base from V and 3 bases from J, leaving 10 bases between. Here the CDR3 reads CASSLRGRHTEAFF. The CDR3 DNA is TGCGCCAGCAGCTTGAGGGGTCGTCACACTGAAGCTTTCTTT. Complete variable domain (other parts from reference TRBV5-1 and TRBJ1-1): KAGVTQTPRYLIKTRGQQVTLSCSPISGHRSVSWYQQTPGQGLQFLFEYFSETQRNKGNFPGRFSGRQFSNSRSEMNVSTLELGDSALYLCASSLRGRHTEAFFGQGTRLTVV.

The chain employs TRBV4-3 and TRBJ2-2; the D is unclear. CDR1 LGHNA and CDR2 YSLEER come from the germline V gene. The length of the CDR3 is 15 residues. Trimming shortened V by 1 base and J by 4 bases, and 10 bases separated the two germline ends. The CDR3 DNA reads TGCGCCAGCAGCCAAGGAGTCGGCGGCACCGGGGAGCTGTTTTTT. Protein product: CASSQGVGGTGELFF.

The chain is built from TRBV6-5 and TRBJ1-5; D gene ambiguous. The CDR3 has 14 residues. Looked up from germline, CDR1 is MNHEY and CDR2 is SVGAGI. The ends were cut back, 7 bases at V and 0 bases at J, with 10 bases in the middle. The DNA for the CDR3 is TGTGCCAGCAATTCCGGGAATAGCAATCAGCCCCAGCATTTT. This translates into CASNSGNSNQPQHF.

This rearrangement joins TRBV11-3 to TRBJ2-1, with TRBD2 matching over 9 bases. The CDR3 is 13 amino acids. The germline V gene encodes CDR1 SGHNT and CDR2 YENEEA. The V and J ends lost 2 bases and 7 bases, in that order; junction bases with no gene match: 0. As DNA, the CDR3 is TGTGCCAGCAGCTTACTAGCGGGAAATGAGCAGTTCTTC. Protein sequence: CASSLLAGNEQFF.

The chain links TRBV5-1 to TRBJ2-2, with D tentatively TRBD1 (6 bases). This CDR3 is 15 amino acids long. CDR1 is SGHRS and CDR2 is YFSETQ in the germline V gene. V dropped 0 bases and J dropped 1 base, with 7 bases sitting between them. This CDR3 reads CASSLAGQNTGELFF. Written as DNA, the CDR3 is TGCGCCAGCAGCTTGGCGGGACAGAACACCGGGGAGCTGTTTTTT.

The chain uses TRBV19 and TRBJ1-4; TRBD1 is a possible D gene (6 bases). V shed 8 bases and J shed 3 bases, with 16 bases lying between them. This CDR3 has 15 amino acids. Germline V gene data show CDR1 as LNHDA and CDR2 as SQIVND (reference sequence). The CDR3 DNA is TGTGCCAGTGCTTATTCCGGGGGGCCTAATGAAAAACTGTTTTTT. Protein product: CASAYSGGPNEKLFF.

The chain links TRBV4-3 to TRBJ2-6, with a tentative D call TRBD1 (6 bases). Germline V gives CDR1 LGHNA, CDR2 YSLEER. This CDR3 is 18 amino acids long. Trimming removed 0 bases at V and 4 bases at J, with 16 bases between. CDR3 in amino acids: CASSQEGRSQGGANVLTF. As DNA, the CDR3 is TGCGCCAGCAGCCAAGAAGGCAGGAGCCAGGGGGGGGCCAACGTCCTGACTTTC.

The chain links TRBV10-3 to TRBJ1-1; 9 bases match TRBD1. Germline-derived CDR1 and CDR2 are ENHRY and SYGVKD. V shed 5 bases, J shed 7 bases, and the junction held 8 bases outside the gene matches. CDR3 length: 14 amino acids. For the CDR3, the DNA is TGTGCCATCAGTTCCCGGGACAGGGACAGTGAAGCTTTCTTT. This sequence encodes CAISSRDRDSEAFF.

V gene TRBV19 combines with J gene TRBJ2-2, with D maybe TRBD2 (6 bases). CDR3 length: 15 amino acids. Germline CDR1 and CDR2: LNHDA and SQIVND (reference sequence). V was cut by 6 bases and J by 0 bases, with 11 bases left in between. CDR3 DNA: TGTGCCAGTAGCTCCGGGAGCCCGAACACCGGGGAGCTGTTTTTT. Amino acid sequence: CASSSGSPNTGELFF.

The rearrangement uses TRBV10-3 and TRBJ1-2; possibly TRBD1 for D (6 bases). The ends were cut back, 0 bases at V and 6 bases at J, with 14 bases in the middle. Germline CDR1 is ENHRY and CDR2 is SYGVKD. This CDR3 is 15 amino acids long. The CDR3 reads CAISESQGLRDGYTF. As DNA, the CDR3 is TGTGCCATCAGTGAGTCCCAGGGGCTACGAGATGGCTACACCTTC.

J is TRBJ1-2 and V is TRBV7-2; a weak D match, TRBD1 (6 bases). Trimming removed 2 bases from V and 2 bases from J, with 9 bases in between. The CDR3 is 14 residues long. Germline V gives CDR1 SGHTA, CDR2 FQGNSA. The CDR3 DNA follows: TGTGCCAGCAGCTTAATGCAGGGGAACTATGGCTACACCTTC. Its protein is CASSLMQGNYGYTF.

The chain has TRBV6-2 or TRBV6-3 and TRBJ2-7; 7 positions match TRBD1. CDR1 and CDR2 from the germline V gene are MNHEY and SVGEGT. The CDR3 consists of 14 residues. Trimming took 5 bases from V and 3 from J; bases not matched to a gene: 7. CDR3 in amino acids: CASSVQGLGYEQYF. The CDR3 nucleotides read TGTGCCAGCAGTGTACAGGGGCTGGGCTACGAGCAGTACTTC.

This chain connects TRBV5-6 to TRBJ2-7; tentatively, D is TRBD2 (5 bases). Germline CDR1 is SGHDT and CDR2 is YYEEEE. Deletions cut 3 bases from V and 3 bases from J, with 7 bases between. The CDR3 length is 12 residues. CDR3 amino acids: CASSSGNYEQYF. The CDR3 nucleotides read TGTGCCAGCAGCTCCGGGAACTACGAGCAGTACTTC.

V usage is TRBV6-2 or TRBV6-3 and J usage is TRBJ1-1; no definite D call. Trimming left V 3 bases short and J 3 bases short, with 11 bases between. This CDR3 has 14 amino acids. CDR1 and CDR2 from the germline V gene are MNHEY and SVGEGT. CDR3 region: CASSYNREYTEAFF. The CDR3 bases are TGTGCCAGCAGTTATAATAGAGAGTACACTGAAGCTTTCTTT.